This T cell receptor beta chain was sequenced in a study of shared clonotypes between healthy human individuals. This table comes from immunoSEQ multiplex PCR, and its TCRdb copy is limited to in-frame clones, with some not included. The sample records about 2.3 million clones, over 90% being singletons. CDR3 length equals 15 residues. V lost 4 bases and J lost 7; bases outside the gene matches: 6. Germline CDR1 and CDR2: SGHRS and YFSETQ. This chain joins TRBV5-1 and TRBJ2-2; 11 bases match TRBD1. Sequences were obtained from naive CD4+ T cells from PBMCs. Documented subset: CD45RA+ positively selected. This TCR was recovered from a man between 18 and 35 years old in good health. Some clones in this sample may be carry-over from other donors' samples. The chain's CDR3 is CASSIGQGAIGELFF. CDR3 in DNA: TGCGCCAGCAGCATCGGACAGGGGGCTATCGGGGAGCTGTTTTTT.